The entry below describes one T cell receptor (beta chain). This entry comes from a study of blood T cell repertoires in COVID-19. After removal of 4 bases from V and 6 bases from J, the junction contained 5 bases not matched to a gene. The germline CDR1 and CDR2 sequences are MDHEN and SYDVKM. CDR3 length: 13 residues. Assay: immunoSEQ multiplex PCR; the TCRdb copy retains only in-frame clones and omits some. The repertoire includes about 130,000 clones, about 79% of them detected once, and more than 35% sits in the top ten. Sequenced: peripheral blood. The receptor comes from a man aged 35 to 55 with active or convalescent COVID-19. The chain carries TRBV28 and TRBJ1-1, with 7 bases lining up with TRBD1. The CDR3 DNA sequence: TGTGCCAGCAGTTCCGGGACAGTTCCTGAAGCTTTCTTT. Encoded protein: CASSSGTVPEAFF.